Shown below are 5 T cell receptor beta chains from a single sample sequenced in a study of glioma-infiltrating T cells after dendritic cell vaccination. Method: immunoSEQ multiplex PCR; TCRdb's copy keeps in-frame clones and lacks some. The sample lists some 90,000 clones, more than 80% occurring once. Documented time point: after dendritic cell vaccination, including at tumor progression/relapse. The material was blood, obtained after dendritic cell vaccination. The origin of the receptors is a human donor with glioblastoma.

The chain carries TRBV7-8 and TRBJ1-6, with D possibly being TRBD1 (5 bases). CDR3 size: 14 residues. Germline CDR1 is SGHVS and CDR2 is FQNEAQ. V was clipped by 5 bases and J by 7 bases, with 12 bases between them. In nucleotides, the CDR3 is TGTGCCAGCAGCACCCGCGGGGCGAATTCACCCCTCCACTTT. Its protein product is CASSTRGANSPLHF.

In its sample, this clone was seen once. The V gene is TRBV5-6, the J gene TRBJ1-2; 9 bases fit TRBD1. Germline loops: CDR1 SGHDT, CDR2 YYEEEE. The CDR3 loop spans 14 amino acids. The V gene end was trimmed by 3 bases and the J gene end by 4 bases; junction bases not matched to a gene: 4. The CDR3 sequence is CASSWTGESYGYTF. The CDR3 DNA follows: TGTGCCAGCAGCTGGACAGGGGAATCCTATGGCTACACCTTC. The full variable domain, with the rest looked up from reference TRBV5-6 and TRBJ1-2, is DAGVTQSPTHLIKTRGQQVTLRCSPKSGHDTVSWYQQALGQGPQFIFQYYEEEERQRGNFPDRFSGHQFPNYSSELNVNALLLGDSALYLCASSWTGESYGYTFGSGTRLTVV.

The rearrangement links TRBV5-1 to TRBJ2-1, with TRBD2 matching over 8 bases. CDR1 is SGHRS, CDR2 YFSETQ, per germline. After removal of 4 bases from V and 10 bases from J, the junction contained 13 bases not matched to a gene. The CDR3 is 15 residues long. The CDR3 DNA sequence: TGCGCCAGCAGCAAATCACTAGCGGCCGCAGGCGAGCAGTTCTTC. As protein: CASSKSLAAAGEQFF.

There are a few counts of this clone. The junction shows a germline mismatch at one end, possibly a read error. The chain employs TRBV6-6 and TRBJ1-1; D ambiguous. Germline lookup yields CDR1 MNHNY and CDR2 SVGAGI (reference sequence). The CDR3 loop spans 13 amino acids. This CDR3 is CAGSYSSPPEAFF. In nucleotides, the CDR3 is TGTGCCGGCAGTTACTCGTCCCCCCCGGAGGCTTTCTTT.

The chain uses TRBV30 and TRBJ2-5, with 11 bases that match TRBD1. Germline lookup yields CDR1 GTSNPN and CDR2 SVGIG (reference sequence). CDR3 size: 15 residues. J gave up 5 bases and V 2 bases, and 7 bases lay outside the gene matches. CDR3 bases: TGTGCCTGGAGTTTAGGGACAGGGGGATTTGAGACCCAGTACTTC. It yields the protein CAWSLGTGGFETQYF.